Listed here are 21 T cell receptor beta chains from one sample, sequenced in a study of identical twins. TCRdb re-analysed the 5' RACE reads in MiXCR, keeping a single row per CDR3 protein. The sample carries under 1 million distinct CDR3 sequences, around 12% recorded once. This sample was shared with a second study, whose subject was yellow fever vaccine responses in identical twins.

Sequenced: PBMCs. The source of these receptors is a woman between 18 and 30 years old in good health.

This clonotype turned up a few times. V gene TRBV7-9 combines with J gene TRBJ2-4; TRBD1 is a possible D gene (6 bases). The ends were cut back, 4 bases at V and 3 bases at J, with 10 bases in the middle. This CDR3 comprises 14 residues. The germline V gene has CDR1 SEHNR and CDR2 FQNEAQ (reference sequence). As DNA, the CDR3 is TGTGCCAGCAGCTCGGAAGGGGGCAAAAACATTCAGTACTTC. This gives the protein CASSSEGGKNIQYF.

This clonotype has only a few counts. This chain joins TRBV7-3 and TRBJ2-3; 10 bases are a match to TRBD2. This CDR3 has 16 residues. CDR1 is SGHTA and CDR2 is FQGTGA in the germline V gene. With V trimmed by 1 base and J by 7 bases, 8 bases remained unmatched. The CDR3 region has the DNA TGTGCCAGCAGCTTAAGATCTAGCGGGAGTTTGAATACGCAGTATTTT. Translation gives CASSLRSSGSLNTQYF. Combining the CDR3 with reference TRBV7-3 and TRBJ2-3 gives the whole variable domain GAGVSQTPSNKVTEKGKYVELRCDPISGHTALYWYRQSLGQGPEFLIYFQGTGAADDSGLPNDRFFAVRPEGSVSTLKIQRTERGDSAVYLCASSLRSSGSLNTQYFGPGTRLTVL.

CDR3 in amino acids: CASRPPYRGTSYNEQFF. The CDR3 nucleotides are TGCGCCAGCAGACCCCCCTACAGGGGGACCTCCTACAATGAGCAGTTCTTC. The rearrangement joins TRBV5-1 to TRBJ2-1, with 8 bases matching TRBD1. The junction had 10 bases not matched to a gene; V was cut back by 5 bases and J by 0 bases. Germline V lookup: CDR1 SGHRS, CDR2 YFSETQ. CDR3 length equals 17 residues.

The chain uses TRBV16 and TRBJ1-5; D unclear. Trimming shortened V by 3 bases and J by 2 bases, and 8 bases separated the two germline ends. Germline lookup yields CDR1 KGHSY and CDR2 FQNENV. The CDR3 is 14 amino acids. In DNA form, the CDR3 reads TGTGCCAGCAGCCACCCCGTGGGCAATCAGCCCCAGCATTTT. It encodes CASSHPVGNQPQHF.

The chain recombines TRBV7-9 with TRBJ2-2, with a weak D call TRBD2 (6 bases). Germline V gives CDR1 SEHNR, CDR2 FQNEAQ (reference sequence). This CDR3 contains 15 residues. Deletions cut 5 bases from V and 4 bases from J, with 14 bases between. CDR3 region: CASSDGGYTTGELFF. DNA of the CDR3: TGTGCCAGCAGCGACGGAGGGTACACCACCGGGGAGCTGTTTTTT.

This clonotype was observed a few times. V usage is TRBV7-8 and J usage is TRBJ2-2; D might be TRBD1 (6 bases). This CDR3 is 15 amino acids long. Germline V gives CDR1 SGHVS, CDR2 FQNEAQ. The V and J ends lost 1 base and 3 bases respectively, with 9 bases between them. The CDR3 DNA is TGTGCCAGCAGCTTAGGGACAGAGTACACCGGGGAGCTGTTTTTT. Translated, it gives CASSLGTEYTGELFF.

This clonotype was detected ten times or more. The rearrangement uses TRBV4-2 and TRBJ1-4; D is ambiguous. The germline V and J ends were trimmed by 4 bases and 8 bases, with 20 bases remaining between them. The germline V gene has CDR1 LGHNA and CDR2 YNFKEQ. This CDR3 has 16 amino acids. The CDR3 loop is CASSRDPAGPGEKLFF. CDR3 nucleotides: TGTGCCAGCAGCCGAGACCCCGCCGGGCCGGGCGAAAAACTGTTTTTT.

The rearrangement uses TRBV5-1 and TRBJ1-5; a weak D match, TRBD1 (5 bases). The CDR3 runs 14 residues. Trimming took off 0 bases at V and 6 bases at J, with 10 bases between the two ends. CDR1 is SGHRS and CDR2 is YFSETQ in the germline V gene. The CDR3, as DNA: TGCGCCAGCAGCTTGGAGGGGAGCGGTCAGCCCCAGCATTTT. This sequence encodes CASSLEGSGQPQHF.

The rearrangement links TRBV29-1 to TRBJ1-1; D might be TRBD1 (5 bases). The CDR3 spans 11 residues. The V end was cut by 4 bases, the J end by 5 bases, with 8 bases between. CDR1 and CDR2 from the germline V gene are SQVTM and ANQGSEA. As DNA, the CDR3 is TGCAGCGTTGTCAGGGTAACTGAAGCTTTCTTT. Encoded protein: CSVVRVTEAFF.

This clonotype came up many times. The gene calls are TRBV6-5 and TRBJ1-2; D gene unclear. This CDR3 contains 15 residues. Germline CDR1 and CDR2: MNHEY and SVGAGI. V was clipped by 0 bases and J by 7 bases, with 15 bases between them. The CDR3 is CASSYSGGGKAGYTF. The CDR3 DNA reads TGTGCCAGCAGTTACTCCGGCGGAGGGAAAGCTGGCTACACCTTC.

In this sample, this clonotype turned up many times. The chain has TRBV10-3 and TRBJ2-7, with TRBD2 matching 12 bases. The CDR3 spans 16 residues. Germline values: CDR1 ENHRY, CDR2 SYGVKD. The V segment lost 3 bases and the J segment 1 base; nucleotides outside the gene matches: 4. The CDR3 loop is CAISDPTSGGSYEQYV. The CDR3 DNA is TGTGCCATCAGTGACCCAACTAGCGGGGGGTCCTACGAGCAGTACGTC.

The rearrangement uses TRBV2 and TRBJ2-7; D not resolved. Trimming removed 5 bases from V and 0 bases from J, with 5 bases in between. Germline CDR1 SNHLY, CDR2 FYNNEI. This CDR3 spans 12 amino acids. CDR3 coding DNA: TGTGCCAGCAGTACAAGCTCCTACGAGCAGTACGTC. Translating it yields CASSTSSYEQYV.

The chain joins TRBV5-1 to TRBJ2-5; D is uncertain. Looked up from germline, CDR1 is SGHRS and CDR2 is YFSETQ. The length of the CDR3 is 14 residues. V was clipped by 2 bases and J by 3 bases, with 11 bases between them. The CDR3 sequence is CASSLSRSEETQYF. CDR3 DNA sequence: TGCGCCAGCAGCTTAAGCAGGAGCGAAGAGACCCAGTACTTC.

This clonotype was observed at least ten times. The CDR3 sequence: CASSLGKSYEQYF. The CDR3 coding sequence is TGTGCCAGCAGTTTAGGCAAGTCCTACGAGCAGTACTTC. The rearrangement joins TRBV12-3 or TRBV12-4 to TRBJ2-7; D is undetermined. V gave up 1 base and J gave up 1 base, with 5 bases separating them. This CDR3 is built from 13 residues.

This clonotype was detected only a few times. The chain uses TRBV4-1 and TRBJ2-1; the D gene is possibly TRBD2 (5 bases). The CDR3 has 19 residues. Between the trimmed V and J ends, which lost 3 bases and 5 bases, there was a span of 26 bases. CDR1 is MGHRA, CDR2 YSYEKL, per germline. CDR3 DNA: TGCGCCAGCAGCCACCCAAAGCTAGCCCCCGGCCCCCCGAACAATGAGCAGTTCTTC. It yields the protein CASSHPKLAPGPPNNEQFF.

This clonotype was picked up many times. This chain joins TRBV5-1 and TRBJ1-1, with D uncertain. Trimming removed 0 bases at V and 1 base at J, with 4 bases between. The CDR3 totals 13 residues. Per germline, CDR1 SGHRS and CDR2 YFSETQ. The CDR3 region has the DNA TGCGCCAGCAGCTTGGAACCGAACACTGAAGCTTTCTTT. Its translation: CASSLEPNTEAFF.

The chain carries TRBV5-6 and TRBJ2-5; TRBD2 might be the D (6 bases). Trimming pared 3 bases from V and 5 bases from J, leaving 17 bases between. The germline CDR1 and CDR2 sequences are SGHDT and YYEEEE. The CDR3 loop spans 15 amino acids. CDR3 bases: TGTGCCAGCAGCTACTCGGGACTTCCAGGGGAGACCCAGTACTTC. Its translation: CASSYSGLPGETQYF.

The chain couples TRBV19 to TRBJ2-2; no reliable D call. This CDR3 region has 13 residues. Looked up from germline, CDR1 is LNHDA and CDR2 is SQIVND (reference sequence). V dropped 10 bases and J dropped 3 bases, with 12 bases sitting between them. The CDR3 is CATKVGYTGELFF. The CDR3 coding sequence is TGTGCCACCAAAGTGGGTTACACCGGGGAGCTGTTTTTT.

The genes are TRBV6-1 and TRBJ2-1; 10 bases agree with TRBD2. The CDR3 is made up of 14 amino acids. Germline lookup yields CDR1 MNHNS and CDR2 SASEGT. The junction had 8 bases not matched to a gene; V was cut back by 7 bases and J by 8 bases. CDR3 DNA sequence: TGTGCCAGCACGCCTAGCGGGAGTACGGATGAGCAGTTCTTC. It codes for CASTPSGSTDEQFF.

This sequence joins TRBV5-1 and TRBJ2-7; D not certain. The V end lost 2 bases, the J end lost 5 bases, and 14 bases lay between the germline ends. Germline lookup yields CDR1 SGHRS and CDR2 YFSETQ. This CDR3 is built from 14 residues. The CDR3 DNA reads as TGCGCCAGCAGCTTTTTGGCCCCGACGGACGAGCAGTACTTC. Its translation: CASSFLAPTDEQYF.

The chain joins TRBV2 to TRBJ1-1, with D perhaps TRBD1 (6 bases). The CDR3 length is 12 residues. With 4 bases removed from V and 11 bases from J, the gap between germline ends came to 14 bases. Germline CDR1 SNHLY, CDR2 FYNNEI. The DNA of the CDR3 is TGTGCCAGCAGTGCAACAGGGTTGGTGGCTTTCTTT. It encodes CASSATGLVAFF.